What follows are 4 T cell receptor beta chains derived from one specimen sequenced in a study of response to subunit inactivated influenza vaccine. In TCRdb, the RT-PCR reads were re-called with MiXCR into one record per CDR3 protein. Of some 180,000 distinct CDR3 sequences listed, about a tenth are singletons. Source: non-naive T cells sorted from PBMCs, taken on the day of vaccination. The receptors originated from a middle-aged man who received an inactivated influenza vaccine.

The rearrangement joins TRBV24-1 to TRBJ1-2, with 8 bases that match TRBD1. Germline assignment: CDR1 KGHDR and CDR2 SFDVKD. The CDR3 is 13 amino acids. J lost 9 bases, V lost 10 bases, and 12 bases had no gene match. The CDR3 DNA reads TGTGCCACTACTGGACAGGGAGAGTATTGCTACACCTTC. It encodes CATTGQGEYCYTF.

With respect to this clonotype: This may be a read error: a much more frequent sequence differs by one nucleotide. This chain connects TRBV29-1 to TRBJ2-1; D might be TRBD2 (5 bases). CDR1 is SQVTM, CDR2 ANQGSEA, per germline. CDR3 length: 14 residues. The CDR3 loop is CRVEDSRRVREQFF. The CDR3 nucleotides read TGCCGCGTTGAAGATAGTCGGCGGGTACGAGAGCAGTTCTTC.

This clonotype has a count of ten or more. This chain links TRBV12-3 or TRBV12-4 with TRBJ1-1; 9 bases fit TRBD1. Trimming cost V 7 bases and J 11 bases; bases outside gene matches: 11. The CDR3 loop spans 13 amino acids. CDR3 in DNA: TGTGCCAGCAAGATTCGGACAGGGGTGACGGCTTTCTTT. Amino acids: CASKIRTGVTAFF.

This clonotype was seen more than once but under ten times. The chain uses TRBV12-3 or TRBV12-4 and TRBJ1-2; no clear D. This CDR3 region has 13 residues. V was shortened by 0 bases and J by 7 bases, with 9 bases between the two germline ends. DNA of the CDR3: TGTGCCAGCAGTTTAGCAGGGTTTACTGGCTACACCTTC. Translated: CASSLAGFTGYTF.